Following are 8 T cell receptor beta chains from one sample sequenced in a study of T-cell memory formation after mild COVID-19. TCRdb called the 5' RACE reads again in MiXCR, with one record for every CDR3 protein. The sample carries just over 350,000 distinct CDR3 sequences, approximately 15% recorded once. Material for sequencing was PBMCs or a T cell subset sorted from them (not recorded which). Every receptor here comes from a man aged 18 to 30 who had mild COVID-19 (a few samples of this study predate the infection). Cell type and time point are not known.

This chain uses TRBV6-6 with TRBJ2-5; D possibly corresponds to TRBD2 (6 bases). Germline CDR1 MNHNY, CDR2 SVGAGI (reference sequence). The CDR3 extends over 14 amino acids. Between the trimmed V and J ends, which lost 2 bases and 7 bases, there was a span of 14 bases. The chain's CDR3 is CASSYDDQAGTQYF. Here the CDR3 DNA reads TGTGCCAGCAGTTACGATGACCAAGCGGGGACCCAGTACTTC.

The gene calls are TRBV7-2 and TRBJ1-1; 8 bases map to TRBD1. The CDR3 is 16 amino acids. J was trimmed by 6 bases and V by 5 bases; bases with no gene match: 14. From germline, CDR1 is SGHTA and CDR2 FQGNSA. The CDR3 sequence: CASSPRTGWGGPEAFF. The CDR3 coding sequence is TGTGCCAGCAGCCCCAGGACAGGGTGGGGTGGGCCTGAAGCTTTCTTT.

This rearrangement joins TRBV24-1 to TRBJ2-1; 8 bases fit TRBD1. Germline V gene data show CDR1 as KGHDR and CDR2 as SFDVKD. J gave up 2 bases and V 2 bases, and 4 bases lay outside the gene matches. The CDR3 totals 16 residues. The CDR3 is CATSDYQGAPYNEQFF. For the CDR3, the DNA is TGTGCCACCAGTGATTATCAGGGGGCACCCTACAATGAGCAGTTCTTC.

In its sample, this clonotype was seen many times. This chain joins TRBV7-3 and TRBJ2-1; 13 positions match TRBD2. Germline CDR1 and CDR2: SGHTA and FQGTGA. The V and J ends lost 0 bases and 4 bases, in that order; junction bases with no gene match: 3. The CDR3 has 17 residues. As DNA, the CDR3 is TGTGCCAGCAGCTTAACCCGACTAGCGGGGGGTTACAATGAGCAGTTCTTC. It codes for CASSLTRLAGGYNEQFF.

This clonotype has just a few counts. The chain has TRBV5-1 and TRBJ2-5; D ambiguous. With 0 bases removed from V and 7 bases from J, the gap between germline ends came to 16 bases. Per the germline V gene, CDR1 is SGHRS and CDR2 is YFSETQ. This CDR3 is 15 amino acids long. CDR3 sequence reads: CASSLGGYGRGTQYF. As DNA, the CDR3 is TGCGCCAGCAGCTTGGGAGGATACGGGCGAGGGACCCAGTACTTC.

The V call is TRBV4-2, the J call TRBJ1-5; maybe TRBD1 (6 bases). This CDR3 spans 16 amino acids. Germline V gene lookup returns CDR1 LGHNA and CDR2 YNFKEQ. Trimming shortened V by 2 bases and J by 6 bases, and 17 bases separated the two germline ends. For the CDR3, the DNA is TGTGCCAGCAGCCAAATAGGGGCAGGGGTTACTCAGCCCCAGCATTTT. Amino acids: CASSQIGAGVTQPQHF.

There are a few counts of this clonotype. V gene TRBV7-9 combines with J gene TRBJ2-2, with D hard to call. Looked up from germline, CDR1 is SEHNR and CDR2 is FQNEAQ (reference sequence). Trimming took 1 base from V and 6 from J, leaving 9 bases between them. The CDR3 contains 14 residues. The CDR3 sequence is CASSLGPVAGELFF. The CDR3 DNA reads as TGTGCCAGCAGCTTAGGCCCGGTTGCCGGGGAGCTGTTTTTT. Filled out from reference TRBV7-9 and TRBJ2-2, the complete variable domain reads DTGVSQNPRHKITKRGQNVTFRCDPISEHNRLYWYRQTLGQGPEFLTYFQNEAQLEKSRLLSDRFSAERPKGSFSTLEIQRTEQGDSAMYLCASSLGPVAGELFFGEGSRLTVL.

Ten or more counts support this clonotype. The rearrangement joins TRBV7-2 to TRBJ1-4; 7 bases align to TRBD1. The germline V gene encodes CDR1 SGHTA and CDR2 FQGNSA. J gave up 3 bases and V 5 bases, and 9 bases lay outside the gene matches. CDR3 length: 16 residues. CDR3 DNA sequence: TGTGCCAGCAGCCGGGACAGTACCTCACCTAATGAAAAACTGTTTTTT. It translates to CASSRDSTSPNEKLFF.